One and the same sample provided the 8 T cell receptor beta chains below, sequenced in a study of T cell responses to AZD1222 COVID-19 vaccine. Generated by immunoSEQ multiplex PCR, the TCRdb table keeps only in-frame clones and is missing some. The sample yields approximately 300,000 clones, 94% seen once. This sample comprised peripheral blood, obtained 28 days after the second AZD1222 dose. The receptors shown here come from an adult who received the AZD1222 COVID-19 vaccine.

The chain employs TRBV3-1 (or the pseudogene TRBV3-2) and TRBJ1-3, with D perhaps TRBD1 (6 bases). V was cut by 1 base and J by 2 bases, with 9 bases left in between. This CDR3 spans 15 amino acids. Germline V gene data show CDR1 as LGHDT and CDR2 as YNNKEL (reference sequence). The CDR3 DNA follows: TGTGCCAGCAGCCAAGTGGGGGGGCCTGGAAACACCATATATTTT. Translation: CASSQVGGPGNTIYF.

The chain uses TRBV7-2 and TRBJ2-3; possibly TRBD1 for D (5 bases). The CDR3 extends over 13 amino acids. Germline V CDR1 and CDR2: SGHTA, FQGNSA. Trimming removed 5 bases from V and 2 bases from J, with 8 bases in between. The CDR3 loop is CASSAGITDTQYF. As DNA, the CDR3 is TGTGCCAGCAGCGCAGGGATCACAGATACGCAGTATTTT.

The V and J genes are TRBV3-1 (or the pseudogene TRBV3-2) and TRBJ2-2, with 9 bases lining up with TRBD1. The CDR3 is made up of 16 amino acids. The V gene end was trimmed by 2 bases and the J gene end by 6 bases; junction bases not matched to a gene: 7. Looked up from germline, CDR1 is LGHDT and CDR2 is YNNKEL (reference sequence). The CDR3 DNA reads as TGTGCCAGCAGCCAACGTCCGGGACAGGGCCCCGGGGAGCTGTTTTTT. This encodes CASSQRPGQGPGELFF.

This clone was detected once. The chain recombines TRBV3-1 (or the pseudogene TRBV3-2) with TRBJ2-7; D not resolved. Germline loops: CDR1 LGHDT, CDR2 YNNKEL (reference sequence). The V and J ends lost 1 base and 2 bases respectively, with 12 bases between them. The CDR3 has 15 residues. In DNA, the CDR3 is TGTGCCAGCAGCCAAGCCACAGACCCGACCTACGAGCAGTACTTC. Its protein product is CASSQATDPTYEQYF.

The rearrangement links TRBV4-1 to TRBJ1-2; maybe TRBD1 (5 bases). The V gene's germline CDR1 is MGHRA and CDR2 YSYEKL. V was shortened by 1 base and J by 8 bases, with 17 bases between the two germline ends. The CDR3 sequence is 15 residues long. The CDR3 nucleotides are TGCGCCAGCAGCCAAGTATTAGGGGATATTGGCGGCTACACCTTC. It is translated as CASSQVLGDIGGYTF.

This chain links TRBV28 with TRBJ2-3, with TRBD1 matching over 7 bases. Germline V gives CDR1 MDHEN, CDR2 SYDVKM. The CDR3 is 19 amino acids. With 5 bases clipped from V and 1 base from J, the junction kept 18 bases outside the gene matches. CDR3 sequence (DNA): TGTGCCAGCAGTACCTCGGCCGGACAGGAAGAGACAGGCACAGATACGCAGTATTTT. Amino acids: CASSTSAGQEETGTDTQYF.

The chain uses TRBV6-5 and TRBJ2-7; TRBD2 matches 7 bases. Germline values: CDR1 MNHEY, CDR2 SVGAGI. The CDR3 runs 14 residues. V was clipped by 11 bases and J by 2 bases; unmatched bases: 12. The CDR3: CAGSRSGPPYEQYF. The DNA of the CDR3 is TGTGCCGGATCACGTAGCGGGCCACCCTACGAGCAGTACTTC.

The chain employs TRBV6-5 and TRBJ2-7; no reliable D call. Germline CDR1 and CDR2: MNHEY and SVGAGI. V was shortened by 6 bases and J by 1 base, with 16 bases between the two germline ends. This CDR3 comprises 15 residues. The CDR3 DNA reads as TGTGCCAGCAGCCTCGCTATGGTGGGATCCTACGAGCAGTACTTC. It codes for CASSLAMVGSYEQYF.